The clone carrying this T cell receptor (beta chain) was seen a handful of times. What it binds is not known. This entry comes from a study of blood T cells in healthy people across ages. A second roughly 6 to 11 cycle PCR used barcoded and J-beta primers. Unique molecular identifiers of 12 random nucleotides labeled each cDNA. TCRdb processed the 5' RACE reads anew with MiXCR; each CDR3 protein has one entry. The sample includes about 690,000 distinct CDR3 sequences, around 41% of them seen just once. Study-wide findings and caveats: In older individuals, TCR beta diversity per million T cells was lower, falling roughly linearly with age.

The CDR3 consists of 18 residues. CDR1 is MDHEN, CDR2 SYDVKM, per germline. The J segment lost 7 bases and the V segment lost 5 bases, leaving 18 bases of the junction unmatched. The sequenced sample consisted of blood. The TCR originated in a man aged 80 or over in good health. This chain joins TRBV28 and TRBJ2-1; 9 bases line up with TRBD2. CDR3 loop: CASSRIRRASGKVNEQFF. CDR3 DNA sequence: TGTGCCAGCAGTCGAATAAGGCGAGCTAGCGGGAAGGTTAATGAGCAGTTCTTC.